The 21 T cell receptor beta chains below come from one sample, sequenced in a study of human T cells and chemical hapten exposure. TCRdb re-called the RACE reads with MiXCR, one entry per CDR3 protein. The repertoire holds 280,000 or so distinct CDR3 sequences, with roughly 7.7% as singletons. The time point denotes: pre-sensitization, week 0. Treatment defined: therapeutic diphenylcyclopropenone sensitization with weekly scalp DPC. The material was whole blood, obtained in connection with sensitization to the hapten diphenylcyclopropenone (DPC). These receptors were obtained from a young man with alopecia areata. Some clones in this sample may be carry-over from other donors' samples.

There are a few counts of this clonotype. The chain carries TRBV27 and TRBJ2-7; possible D gene TRBD2, 5 bases. V was shortened by 0 bases and J by 0 bases, with 6 bases between the two germline ends. CDR1 is MNHEY, CDR2 SMNVEV, per germline (reference sequence). CDR3 length: 14 residues. In DNA form, the CDR3 reads TGTGCCAGCAGTTTATCAGCGGCCTCCTACGAGCAGTACGTC. Amino acid sequence: CASSLSAASYEQYV.

In its sample, this clonotype was seen many times. The CDR3 sequence is CASSPENYNEQFF. DNA of the CDR3: TGTGCCAGCAGCCCAGAAAACTACAATGAGCAGTTCTTC. The chain joins TRBV7-9 to TRBJ2-1; D call uncertain. The CDR3 contains 13 residues. Germline values: CDR1 SEHNR, CDR2 FQNEAQ (reference sequence). Trimming took 5 bases from V and 3 from J, leaving 8 bases between them.

The sample holds a few counts of this clonotype. The CDR3 loop is CASSPYRGRGSYTF. Written as DNA, the CDR3 is TGTGCCAGCAGTCCCTATCGTGGCAGGGGAAGCTACACCTTC. V usage is TRBV12-3 or TRBV12-4 and J usage is TRBJ1-2; possible D gene TRBD1, 6 bases. With 5 bases removed from V and 9 bases from J, the gap between germline ends came to 19 bases. The CDR3 contains 14 residues.

This clonotype was counted between two and nine times. CDR3 protein: CASRDLAPTEAFF. As DNA, the CDR3 is TGTGCCAGCAGGGATCTGGCCCCAACTGAAGCTTTCTTT. The chain links TRBV2 to TRBJ1-1; D gene uncertain. The V end lost 6 bases, the J end lost 5 bases, and 13 bases lay between the germline ends. This CDR3 spans 13 amino acids. Germline assignment: CDR1 SNHLY and CDR2 FYNNEI.

This clonotype has just a few counts. This chain joins TRBV20-1 and TRBJ1-6; possible D gene TRBD1, 5 bases. Trimming left V 4 bases short and J 16 bases short, with 20 bases between. Germline-derived CDR1 and CDR2 are DFQATT and SNEGSKA (reference sequence). The CDR3 runs 13 residues. Written as DNA, the CDR3 is TGCAGTGCTATCCGCCAGGGTATTAGATTTCTCCACTTT. Translated: CSAIRQGIRFLHF.

As for this clonotype: The junction departs from germline at one end; a sequencing error may be responsible. The chain combines TRBV4-1 with TRBJ2-7; TRBD1 matches 8 bases. The germline V gene has CDR1 MGHRA and CDR2 YSYEKL. The CDR3 covers 15 residues. The CDR3, as DNA: TGCGCCAGCAGCCGCCGGACAGGGAACTCCAACGAGCAGTACTTC. As protein: CASSRRTGNSNEQYF.

This clonotype has only a few counts. The chain is built from TRBV4-3 and TRBJ1-1; D is undetermined. Trimming left V 0 bases short and J 4 bases short, with 9 bases between. The CDR3 covers 14 residues. The germline gives CDR1 LGHNA, CDR2 YSLEER. CDR3: CASSQDPTVTEAFF. Written as DNA, the CDR3 is TGCGCCAGCAGCCAAGATCCCACAGTCACTGAAGCTTTCTTT.

This chain connects TRBV28 to TRBJ2-2, with 12 bases lining up with TRBD1. The CDR3 is made up of 17 amino acids. J was trimmed by 4 bases and V by 5 bases; bases with no gene match: 8. Germline CDR1 and CDR2: MDHEN and SYDVKM. CDR3: CASSLGGTGGVTGELFF. CDR3 coding DNA: TGTGCCAGCAGTCTTGGGGGGACAGGGGGCGTCACCGGGGAGCTGTTTTTT.

This clonotype was counted only a few times. The chain recombines TRBV2 with TRBJ2-1; D is uncertain. The V gene's germline CDR1 is SNHLY and CDR2 FYNNEI. V dropped 6 bases and J dropped 7 bases, with 4 bases sitting between them. The CDR3 spans 10 residues. CDR3 sequence: CASRLNEQFF. The CDR3 DNA is TGTGCCAGCAGACTTAATGAGCAGTTCTTC. The entire variable domain, with the rest obtained from reference TRBV2 and TRBJ2-1, is as follows: EPEVTQTPSHQVTQMGQEVILRCVPISNHLYFYWYRQILGQKVEFLVSFYNNEISEKSEIFDDQFSVERPDGSNFTLKIRSTKLEDSAMYFCASRLNEQFFGPGTRLTVL.

This clonotype was observed a handful of times. The J gene is TRBJ2-5, the V gene TRBV14; D ambiguous. There are 13 residues in the CDR3. CDR1 is SGHDN and CDR2 is FVKESK in the germline V gene. V was shortened by 2 bases and J by 5 bases, with 9 bases between the two germline ends. The chain's CDR3 is CASSQIRKETQYF. The CDR3 DNA sequence: TGTGCCAGCAGCCAAATAAGGAAGGAGACCCAGTACTTC.

The CDR3 region is CASSLLTRETQYF. The CDR3 nucleotides are TGTGCCAGCAGTTTGCTCACTCGGGAGACCCAGTACTTC. This sequence joins TRBV12-3 or TRBV12-4 and TRBJ2-5; D is uncertain. The CDR3 covers 13 residues. The V gene lost 3 bases and the J gene lost 5 bases, with 10 bases spanning the gap.

This clonotype was counted between two and nine times. This chain joins TRBV29-1 and TRBJ1-1; D gene uncertain. Germline CDR1 and CDR2: SQVTM and ANQGSEA. The germline V and J ends were trimmed by 7 bases and 6 bases, with 12 bases remaining between them. The CDR3 spans 11 residues. CDR3 protein: CSGESRAEAFF. The CDR3 DNA follows: TGCAGCGGAGAATCAAGGGCTGAAGCTTTCTTT.

The chain links TRBV6-5 to TRBJ2-4, with a possible D match to TRBD1 (6 bases). There are 15 residues in the CDR3. Germline V CDR1 and CDR2: MNHEY, SVGAGI. Trimming shortened V by 3 bases and J by 4 bases, and 13 bases separated the two germline ends. The CDR3 loop is CASSYFAGEKNIQYF. Written as DNA, the CDR3 is TGTGCCAGCAGTTATTTTGCAGGGGAGAAAAACATTCAGTACTTC.

This clonotype was seen ten or more times. The rearrangement uses TRBV10-3 and TRBJ2-2, with D hard to call. Trimming stripped 0 bases from V and 0 bases from J, with 11 bases between. This CDR3 spans 17 amino acids. Germline V lookup: CDR1 ENHRY, CDR2 SYGVKD. CDR3 protein: CAISESVGRSNTGELFF. CDR3 bases: TGTGCCATCAGTGAGTCGGTAGGTCGGTCGAACACCGGGGAGCTGTTTTTT.

The chain is built from TRBV29-1 and TRBJ1-1; perhaps TRBD1 as D (6 bases). In germline, CDR1 is SQVTM, CDR2 ANQGSEA. Trimming shortened V by 7 bases and J by 2 bases, and 14 bases separated the two germline ends. This CDR3 spans 13 amino acids. CDR3 amino acids: CSGRDNLNTEAFF. Written as DNA, the CDR3 is TGCAGCGGCCGGGACAACCTAAACACTGAAGCTTTCTTT.

The chain couples TRBV6-1 to TRBJ2-7; D perhaps matches TRBD2 (6 bases). The V and J ends lost 5 bases and 2 bases respectively, with 19 bases between them. CDR1 and CDR2 (germline): MNHNS, SASEGT. CDR3 length: 16 residues. The CDR3 DNA is TGTGCCAGCAGTTTAGGTACCGGGACTCTCGCCTACGAGCAGTACTTC. Encoded protein: CASSLGTGTLAYEQYF.

This clonotype has only a few counts. This chain connects TRBV4-3 to TRBJ2-7, with TRBD2 identical over 9 bases. The germline CDR1 and CDR2 sequences are LGHNA and YSLEER. The junction had 6 bases not matched to a gene; V was cut back by 0 bases and J by 6 bases. CDR3 size: 15 residues. In nucleotides, the CDR3 is TGCGCCAGCAGCCAAGAATGGTTGCGGGGGGGCGAGCAGTACTTC. It is translated as CASSQEWLRGGEQYF.

The chain recombines TRBV4-2 with TRBJ1-2; no clear D. Germline assignment: CDR1 LGHNA and CDR2 YNFKEQ. The CDR3 contains 15 residues. Trimming shortened V by 1 base and J by 0 bases, and 9 bases separated the two germline ends. The CDR3 DNA reads as TGTGCCAGCAGCCAAGGCCAGATCGCTAACTATGGCTACACCTTC. This sequence encodes CASSQGQIANYGYTF.

This clonotype was seen a few times. The V gene is TRBV7-2, the J gene TRBJ1-1, with TRBD1 as a possible D gene (6 bases). Trimming removed 5 bases at V and 8 bases at J, with 18 bases between. This CDR3 has 14 amino acids. CDR1 SGHTA and CDR2 FQGNSA come from the germline V gene. CDR3 region: CASSPWVDRPEAFF. As DNA, the CDR3 is TGTGCCAGCAGCCCGTGGGTAGACAGGCCAGAAGCTTTCTTT.

Ten or more counts support this clonotype. The chain joins TRBV6-6 to TRBJ1-1; maybe TRBD1 (5 bases). The germline V gene has CDR1 MNHNY and CDR2 SVGAGI (reference sequence). This CDR3 is 13 amino acids long. Deletions cut 5 bases from V and 4 bases from J, with 11 bases between. The CDR3 reads CASSPSTVTEAFF. The CDR3 DNA follows: TGTGCCAGCAGTCCTTCGACAGTCACTGAAGCTTTCTTT.

This clonotype was counted only a few times. The rearrangement joins TRBV6-2 or TRBV6-3 to TRBJ2-7; 7 bases line up with TRBD1. CDR1 and CDR2 from the germline V gene are MNHEY and SVGEGT. V dropped 6 bases and J dropped 1; count of bases not matched to a gene: 15. The CDR3 spans 17 residues. The chain's CDR3 is CASRDQQNPGQSYEQYV. DNA for the CDR3: TGTGCCAGCAGAGACCAACAAAACCCGGGACAGTCCTACGAGCAGTACGTC.